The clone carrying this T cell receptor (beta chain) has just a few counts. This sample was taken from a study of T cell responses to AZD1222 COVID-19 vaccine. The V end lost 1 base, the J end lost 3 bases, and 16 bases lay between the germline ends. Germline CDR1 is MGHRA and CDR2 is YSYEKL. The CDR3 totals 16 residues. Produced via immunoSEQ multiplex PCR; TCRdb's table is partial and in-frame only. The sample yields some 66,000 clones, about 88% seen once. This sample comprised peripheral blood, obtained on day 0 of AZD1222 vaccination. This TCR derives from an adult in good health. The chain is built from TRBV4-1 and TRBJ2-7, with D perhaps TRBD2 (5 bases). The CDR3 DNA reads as TGCGCCAGCAGCCAAGCCCACAATTCGGGGTTCTACGAGCAGTACTTC. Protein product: CASSQAHNSGFYEQYF.